This T cell receptor (beta chain) stems from a study of T cells after yellow fever vaccination. Study as a whole: Fractions with few cells were prepared using SMART-Seq v4 Ultra Low Input.

A single record per CDR3 protein comes from TCRdb applying MiXCR to the 5' RACE reads. Here the sample spans some 670,000 distinct CDR3 sequences, roughly an eighth being singletons. Germline V gene lookup returns CDR1 MDHEN and CDR2 SYDVKM. V gave up 2 bases and J gave up 6 bases, with 15 bases separating them. This CDR3 comprises 15 residues. In this sample, this clonotype turned up many times. Its antigen remains unknown. Overall study findings and caveats: A minor fraction of clonotypes spanned both CD4 and CD8 compartments.

The source was PBMCs, collected on the day of the yellow fever booster vaccination. The chain uses TRBV28 and TRBJ2-3; perhaps TRBD1 as D (6 bases). This clonotype was sampled from a man aged 25 to 40 who received the YFV17D yellow fever vaccine. The CDR3 DNA reads TGTGCCAGCAGTTTAAACAGGGACGAGTCCGATACGCAGTATTTT. This sequence encodes CASSLNRDESDTQYF.